This T cell receptor beta chain was identified during a study of shared clonotypes between healthy human individuals. Overall study context: A couple of women and a few men aged 18 to 49 made up the donors. Three CD4 naive, three CD4 memory, two CD8 naive and one CD8 memory plate were used per donor.

CDR3 length equals 15 residues. V dropped 5 bases and J dropped 7 bases, with 18 bases sitting between them. Per the germline V gene, CDR1 is SNHLY and CDR2 is FYNNEI. In the authors' methods: Junction-only sequences without quality scores came from ImmunoSEQ, so filtering differed. Here immunoSEQ multiplex PCR was the method, and the copy in TCRdb shows in-frame clones only, minus some. Clone size and the V and J calls come from that table; the DNA yielded D and trimming. Here the sample spans about 2.1 million clones, around 93% being singletons. The naive CD8 population came from CD45RO-negative cells selected for CCR7, without terminally differentiated effector memory CD45RA+ cells. The donors, all of them Caucasian adults, lived in Nashville, Tennessee.

The material sequenced was naive CD8+ T cells from PBMCs. This receptor was taken from a man between 18 and 35 years old in good health. Some clones in this sample may be carry-over from other donors' samples. This chain connects TRBV2 to TRBJ1-5; D unclear. The CDR3 DNA reads as TGTGCCAGCAGTTTGGGAGTCCAAGTTGGACAGCCCCAGCATTTT. Encoded protein: CASSLGVQVGQPQHF. The full variable domain, with the rest looked up from reference TRBV2 and TRBJ1-5, is EPEVTQTPSHQVTQMGQEVILRCVPISNHLYFYWYRQILGQKVEFLVSFYNNEISEKSEIFDDQFSVERPDGSNFTLKIRSTKLEDSAMYFCASSLGVQVGQPQHFGDGTRLSIL.